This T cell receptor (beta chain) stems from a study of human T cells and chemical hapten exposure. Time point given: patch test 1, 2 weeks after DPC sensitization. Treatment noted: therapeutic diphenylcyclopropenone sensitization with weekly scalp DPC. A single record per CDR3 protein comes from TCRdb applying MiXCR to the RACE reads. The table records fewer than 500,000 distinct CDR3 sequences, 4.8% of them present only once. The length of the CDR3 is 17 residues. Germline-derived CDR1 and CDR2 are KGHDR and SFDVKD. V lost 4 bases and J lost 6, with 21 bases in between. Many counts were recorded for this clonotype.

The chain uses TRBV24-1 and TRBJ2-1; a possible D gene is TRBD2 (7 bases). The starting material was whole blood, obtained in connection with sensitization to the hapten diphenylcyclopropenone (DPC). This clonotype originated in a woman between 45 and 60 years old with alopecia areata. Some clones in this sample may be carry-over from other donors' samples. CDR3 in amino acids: CATSDTVGGAYRNEQFF. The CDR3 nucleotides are TGTGCCACCAGTGACACCGTGGGGGGGGCCTACCGCAATGAGCAGTTCTTC.